This is a list of T cell receptor beta chains from one sample in a study of blood T cell repertoires in COVID-19. Some clones are missing from TCRdb's copy, which holds only in-frame ones; the method was immunoSEQ multiplex PCR. The sample yields 300,000 to 400,000 clones, about nine tenths seen once. Material for sequencing was peripheral blood. These receptors all come from a woman in her 70s with COVID-19, enrolled during active disease. Each CDR3 is given with its conserved first and last residue. The order of the fields is V gene, J gene, D gene, clone size, CDR3 protein, CDR3 DNA. D genes are given only for firm matches. The size entry is marked missing in some rows and otherwise reads once, few, many or a size class.

v_gene: TRBV29-1; j_gene: TRBJ1-4; d_gene: TRBD1; abundance: NA; CDR3aa: CSVDGTESTNEKLFF; CDR3nt: TGCAGCGTCGACGGGACAGAATCAACTAATGAAAAACTGTTTTTT
v_gene: TRBV29-1; j_gene: TRBJ1-2; d_gene: TRBD1; abundance: once; CDR3aa: CSVVGTGAPAYYGYTF; CDR3nt: TGCAGCGTTGTTGGGACAGGGGCCCCTGCCTACTATGGCTACACCTTC
v_gene: TRBV30; j_gene: TRBJ1-2; d_gene: NA; abundance: NA; CDR3aa: CACRSATGTYGYTF; CDR3nt: TGTGCCTGCCGTTCAGCTACAGGGACCTATGGCTACACCTTC
v_gene: TRBV28; j_gene: TRBJ2-7; d_gene: NA; abundance: NA; CDR3aa: CASSFRTDEQYF; CDR3nt: TGTGCCAGCAGTTTCAGAACCGACGAGCAGTACTTC
v_gene: TRBV3-1/TRBV3-2; j_gene: TRBJ1-1; d_gene: NA; abundance: NA; CDR3aa: CASRHSTGEAFF; CDR3nt: TGTGCCAGCCGCCATTCGACAGGTGAAGCTTTCTTT
v_gene: TRBV6-6; j_gene: TRBJ2-5; d_gene: TRBD2; abundance: once; CDR3aa: CASCYVASGGPEYF; CDR3nt: TGTGCCAGCTGTTACGTGGCTAGCGGGGGGCCCGAGTACTTC
v_gene: TRBV4-1; j_gene: TRBJ1-2; d_gene: NA; abundance: NA; CDR3aa: CASSQGRGPYGYTF; CDR3nt: TGCGCCAGCAGCCAAGGGCGGGGTCCCTATGGCTACACCTTC
v_gene: TRBV3-1/TRBV3-2; j_gene: TRBJ2-3; d_gene: NA; abundance: NA; CDR3aa: CASSQGRRTGTDTQYF; CDR3nt: TGTGCCAGCAGCCAAGGCCGGCGGACAGGCACAGATACGCAGTATTTT
v_gene: TRBV28; j_gene: TRBJ2-5; d_gene: NA; abundance: many; CDR3aa: CATSLVETQYF; CDR3nt: TGTGCCACGAGCTTAGTAGAGACCCAGTACTTC
v_gene: TRBV4-1; j_gene: TRBJ2-1; d_gene: NA; abundance: NA; CDR3aa: CASSQELRRSEQFF; CDR3nt: TGCGCCAGCAGCCAAGAGCTTCGTCGTAGTGAGCAGTTCTTC
v_gene: TRBV4-1; j_gene: TRBJ2-5; d_gene: TRBD2; abundance: once; CDR3aa: CASSQRTSGGSETQYF; CDR3nt: TGCGCCAGCAGCCAACGGACTAGCGGGGGGAGTGAGACCCAGTACTTC
v_gene: TRBV3-1/TRBV3-2; j_gene: TRBJ1-1; d_gene: NA; abundance: NA; CDR3aa: CASNSLRGGRNTEAFF; CDR3nt: TGTGCCAGCAACTCTCTTCGGGGGGGAAGGAACACTGAAGCTTTCTTT
v_gene: TRBV4-1; j_gene: TRBJ1-4; d_gene: TRBD1; abundance: once; CDR3aa: CASSHFTGEGEKLFF; CDR3nt: TGCGCCAGCAGCCATTTTACAGGGGAAGGTGAAAAACTGTTTTTT
v_gene: TRBV29-1; j_gene: TRBJ1-2; d_gene: NA; abundance: once; CDR3aa: CSVSRGGYGYTF; CDR3nt: TGCAGCGTTTCCAGGGGTGGCTATGGCTACACCTTC
v_gene: TRBV27; j_gene: TRBJ2-7; d_gene: NA; abundance: NA; CDR3aa: CATSFRQREYEQYF; CDR3nt: TGTGCCACAAGCTTTCGACAGCGAGAGTACGAGCAGTACTTC
v_gene: TRBV7-9; j_gene: TRBJ1-2; d_gene: NA; abundance: NA; CDR3aa: CASSLVTNYGYTF; CDR3nt: TGTGCCAGCAGCTTAGTCACTAACTATGGCTACACCTTC
v_gene: TRBV11-2; j_gene: TRBJ2-2; d_gene: TRBD1; abundance: NA; CDR3aa: CASSFDRATGELFF; CDR3nt: TGTGCCAGCAGCTTCGACAGGGCGACCGGGGAGCTGTTTTTT